The source of this T cell receptor (beta chain) is a study of shared T cell receptors in the human thymus (dated by TCRdb to the early 2020s). Regarding the research as a whole: The study examined how self-reactive, shared T-cell receptor alpha chains are generated in the human thymus.

Points on this clone: Its antigen target is currently unknown. No much larger clonotype is one base removed from it; base qualities were not supplied.

The library was generated by the immunoSEQ multiplex PCR assay. Held by TCRdb, this immuneACCESS table contains in-frame sequences only and omits some clones. Under half of the omission traces to an unresolved V gene where checked; the cause of the rest is unknown. A total of 640,000 or so clones appear in this sample, 87% of them only once. The ten biggest clones cover roughly 0.0089% of the sample. Trimmed from V: 3 bases; trimmed from J: 5 bases; junction bases lacking a gene match: 12. There are 16 amino acids in the CDR3, from cysteine to phenylalanine inclusive. The retained sequence is limited to the CDR3, 48 bases, with the frame set at the first base. From the germline V gene, CDR1 is MDHEN and CDR2 is SYDVKM. These data were also reused for a study on human thymus T cells. The second paper states: Donors were immunologically healthy infants undergoing open corrective cardiac surgery for congenital heart defects in Finland. The thymus tissue came from surgical resects taken out during corrective cardiac surgery. V and J gene segment usage appeared biased in both thymic and peripheral blood repertoires. The related research reported highly overlapping thymic TCR repertoires among unrelated individuals. The study described the TCR alpha and beta repertoires in roughly 8 infant thymus samples and four matching peripheral blood samples. The infant donors were about 6 to 244 days old, and the cohort included several males and a couple of females. Thymocytes were freed from the tissue by mechanical means and kept at -70 degrees C as pellets of roughly 10-32 million cells. A QIAsymphony instrument was used to extract genomic DNA from the frozen cell pellets. The immunoSEQ multiplex PCR assay was used to amplify the TCRB and TCRAD loci from a standardized amount of quality-controlled genomic DNA. Amplicons spanned the V(D)J region at a length sufficient to cover the CDR3 and identify V and J genes. The amplicons were sequenced on an Illumina platform via the commercial immunoSEQ service. Primer bias and sequencing errors were corrected using previously described methods, and TCRAD and TCRB definitions followed the IMGT database. Repertoires were analysed with immunoSEQ Analyzer 3.0 and VDJTools, covering basic statistics, V/J segment usage, diversity estimates, rarefaction and pairwise overlap. Diversity was estimated with Chao1, ChaoE, Efron-Thisted, Shannon and inverse Simpson indices, and also on datasets down-sampled to the smallest sample. Repertoire overlap was determined by strict matching of CDR3 nucleotide sequence, V gene and J gene, and Jaccard-based multidimensional scaling clustering was applied. On average, thymus samples yielded approximately 780,000 unique TCRB clonotypes, whereas blood samples yielded some 80,000.

This receptor chain uses TRBV28 and TRBJ1-2; 7 central bases correspond to TRBD1. The sample was thymocytes. The sequence came from a boy in the first two years of life with a congenital heart defect. Donor details come from another sample of the same person, matched by shared clones. At the DNA level, the sequence is TGTGCCAGCAGTTTCACCACGAGGGGGCGGCCATATGGCTACACCTTC. The encoded protein is CASSFTTRGRPYGYTF.